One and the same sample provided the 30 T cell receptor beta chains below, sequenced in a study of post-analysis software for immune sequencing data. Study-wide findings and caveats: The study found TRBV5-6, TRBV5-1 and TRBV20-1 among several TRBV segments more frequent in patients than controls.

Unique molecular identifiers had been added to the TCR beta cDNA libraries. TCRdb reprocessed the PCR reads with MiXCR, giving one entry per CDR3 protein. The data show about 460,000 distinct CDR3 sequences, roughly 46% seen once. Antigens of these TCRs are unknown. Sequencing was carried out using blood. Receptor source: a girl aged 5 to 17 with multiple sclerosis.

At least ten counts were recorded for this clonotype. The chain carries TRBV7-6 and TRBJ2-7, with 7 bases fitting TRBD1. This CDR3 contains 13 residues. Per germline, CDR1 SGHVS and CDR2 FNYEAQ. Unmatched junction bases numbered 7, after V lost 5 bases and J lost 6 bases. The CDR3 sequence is CASSQRQGGEQYF. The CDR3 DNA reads TGTGCCAGCAGCCAAAGACAGGGCGGCGAGCAGTACTTC.

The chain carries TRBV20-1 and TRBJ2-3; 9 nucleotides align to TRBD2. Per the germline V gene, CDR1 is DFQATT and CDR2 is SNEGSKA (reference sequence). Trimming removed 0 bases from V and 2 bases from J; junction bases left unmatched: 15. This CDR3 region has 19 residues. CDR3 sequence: CSARDTSGFLSNITDTQYF. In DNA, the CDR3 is TGCAGTGCTAGAGATACTAGCGGGTTCCTCTCCAATATCACAGATACGCAGTATTTT.

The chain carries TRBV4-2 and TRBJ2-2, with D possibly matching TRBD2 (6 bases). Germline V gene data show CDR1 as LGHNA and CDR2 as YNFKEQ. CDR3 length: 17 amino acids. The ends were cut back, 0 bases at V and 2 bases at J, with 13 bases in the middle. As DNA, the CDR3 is TGTGCCAGCAGCCAAGATCTACTAGCTTTTAACACCGGGGAGCTGTTTTTT. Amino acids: CASSQDLLAFNTGELFF.

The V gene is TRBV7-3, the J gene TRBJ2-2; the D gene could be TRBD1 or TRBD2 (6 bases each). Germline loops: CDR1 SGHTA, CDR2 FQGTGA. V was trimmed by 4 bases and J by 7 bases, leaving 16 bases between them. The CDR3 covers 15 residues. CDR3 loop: CASSYSSGAYGELFF. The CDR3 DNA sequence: TGTGCCAGCAGCTACTCCTCGGGGGCATACGGGGAGCTGTTTTTT.

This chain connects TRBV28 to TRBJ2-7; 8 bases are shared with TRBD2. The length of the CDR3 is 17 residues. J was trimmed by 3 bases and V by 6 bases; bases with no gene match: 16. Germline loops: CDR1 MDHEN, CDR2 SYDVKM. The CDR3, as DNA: TGTGCCAGCAGCTCCATCTCCCGGGAGGGCCTAGGCTACGAGCAGTACTTC. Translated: CASSSISREGLGYEQYF.

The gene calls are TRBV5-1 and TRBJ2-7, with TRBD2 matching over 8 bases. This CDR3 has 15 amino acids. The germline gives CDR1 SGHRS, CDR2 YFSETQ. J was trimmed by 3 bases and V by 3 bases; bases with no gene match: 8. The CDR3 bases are TGCGCCAGCAGCTCGCCCGAGACTAGCGTCTACGAGCAGTACTTC. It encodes CASSSPETSVYEQYF.

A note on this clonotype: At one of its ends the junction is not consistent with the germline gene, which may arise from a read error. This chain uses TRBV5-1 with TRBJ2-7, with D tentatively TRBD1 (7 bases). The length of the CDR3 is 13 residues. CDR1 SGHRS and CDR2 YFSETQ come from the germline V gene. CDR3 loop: CTSSAGQTYEQYF. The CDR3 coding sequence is TGCACCAGCAGCGCGGGACAGACTTACGAGCAGTACTTC.

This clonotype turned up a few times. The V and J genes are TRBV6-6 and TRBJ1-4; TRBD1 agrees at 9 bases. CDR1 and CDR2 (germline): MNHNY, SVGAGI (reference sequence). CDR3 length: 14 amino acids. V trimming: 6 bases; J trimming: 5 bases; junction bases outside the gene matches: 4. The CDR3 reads CASRRTGENEKLFF. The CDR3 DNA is TGTGCCAGCAGGAGGACAGGGGAGAATGAAAAACTGTTTTTT.

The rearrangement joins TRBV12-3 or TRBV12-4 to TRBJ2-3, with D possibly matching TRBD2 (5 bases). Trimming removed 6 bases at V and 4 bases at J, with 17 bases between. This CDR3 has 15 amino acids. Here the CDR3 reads CASSLRAMRADTQYF. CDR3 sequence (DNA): TGTGCCAGCAGCTTGAGGGCGATGAGAGCAGATACGCAGTATTTT.

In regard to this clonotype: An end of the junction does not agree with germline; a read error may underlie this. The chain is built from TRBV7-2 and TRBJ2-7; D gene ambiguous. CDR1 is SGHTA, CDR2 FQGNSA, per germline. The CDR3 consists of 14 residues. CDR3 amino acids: CAGSLDWISYEQYF. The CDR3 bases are TGTGCCGGCAGCTTAGATTGGATCTCCTACGAGCAGTACTTC.

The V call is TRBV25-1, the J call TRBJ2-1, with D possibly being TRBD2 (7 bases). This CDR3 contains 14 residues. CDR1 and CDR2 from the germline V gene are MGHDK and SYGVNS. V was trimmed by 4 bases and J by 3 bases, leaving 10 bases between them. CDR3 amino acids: CASSGAGHYNEQFF. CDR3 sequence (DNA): TGTGCCAGCAGTGGAGCGGGACACTACAATGAGCAGTTCTTC.

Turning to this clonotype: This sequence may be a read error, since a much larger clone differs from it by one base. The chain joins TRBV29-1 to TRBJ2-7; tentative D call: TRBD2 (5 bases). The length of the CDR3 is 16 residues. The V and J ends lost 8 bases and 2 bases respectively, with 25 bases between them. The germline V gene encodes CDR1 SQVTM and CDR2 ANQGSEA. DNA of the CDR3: TGCAGCTCCGGGGTTGTGACGGGGAGTGGCACCTACGAGCAGTACTTC. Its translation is CSSGVVTGSGTYEQYF.

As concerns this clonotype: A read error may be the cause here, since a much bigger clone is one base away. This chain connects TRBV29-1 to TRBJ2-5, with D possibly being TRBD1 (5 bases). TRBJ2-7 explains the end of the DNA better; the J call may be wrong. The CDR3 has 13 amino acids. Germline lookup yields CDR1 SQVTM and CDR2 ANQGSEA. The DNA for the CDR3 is TGCAGCGTTGAAGGAGGCAGGGTGTACGAGCAGTACTTC. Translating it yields CSVEGGRVYEQYF.

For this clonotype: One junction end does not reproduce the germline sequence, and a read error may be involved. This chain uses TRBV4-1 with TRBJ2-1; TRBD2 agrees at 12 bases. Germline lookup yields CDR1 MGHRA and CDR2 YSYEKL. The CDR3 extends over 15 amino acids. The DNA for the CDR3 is TGCGCCAGCATCCAAGGACTAGCGGGAAAGGGTGAGCAGTTCTTC. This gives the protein CASIQGLAGKGEQFF.

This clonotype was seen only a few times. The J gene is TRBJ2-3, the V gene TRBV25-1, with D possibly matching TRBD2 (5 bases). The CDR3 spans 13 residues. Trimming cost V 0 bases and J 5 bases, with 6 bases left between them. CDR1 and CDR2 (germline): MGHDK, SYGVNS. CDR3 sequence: CASSEYGGDTQYF. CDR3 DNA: TGTGCCAGCAGTGAATATGGAGGAGATACGCAGTATTTT.

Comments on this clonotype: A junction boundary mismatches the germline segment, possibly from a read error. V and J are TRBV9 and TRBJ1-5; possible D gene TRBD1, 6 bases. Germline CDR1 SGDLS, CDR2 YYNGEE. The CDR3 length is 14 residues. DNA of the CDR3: TGTGCCAGCAGCGAGGGGGATAGCAATCGGCCCCAGCATTTT. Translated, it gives CASSEGDSNRPQHF.

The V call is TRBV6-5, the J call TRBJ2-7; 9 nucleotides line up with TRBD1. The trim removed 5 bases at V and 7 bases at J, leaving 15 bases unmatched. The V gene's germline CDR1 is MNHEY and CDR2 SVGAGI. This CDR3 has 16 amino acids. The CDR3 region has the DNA TGTGCCAGCAGTAACCCCGGACAGGGGAGAGACAATGAGCAGTACTTC. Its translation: CASSNPGQGRDNEQYF.

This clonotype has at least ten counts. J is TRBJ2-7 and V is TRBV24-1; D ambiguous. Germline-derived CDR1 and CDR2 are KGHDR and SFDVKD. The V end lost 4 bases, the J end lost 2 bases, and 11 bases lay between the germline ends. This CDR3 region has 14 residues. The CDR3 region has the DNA TGTGCCACCAGTGACCCGCATGGACCCTACGAGCAGTACTTC. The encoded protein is CATSDPHGPYEQYF.

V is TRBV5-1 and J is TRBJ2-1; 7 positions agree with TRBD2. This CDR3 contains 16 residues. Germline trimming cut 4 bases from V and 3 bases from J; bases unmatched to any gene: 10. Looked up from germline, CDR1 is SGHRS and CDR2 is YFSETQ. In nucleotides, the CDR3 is TGCGCCAGCAGCCCGGGGGAGGGTAGTTTCTACAATGAGCAGTTCTTC. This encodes CASSPGEGSFYNEQFF.

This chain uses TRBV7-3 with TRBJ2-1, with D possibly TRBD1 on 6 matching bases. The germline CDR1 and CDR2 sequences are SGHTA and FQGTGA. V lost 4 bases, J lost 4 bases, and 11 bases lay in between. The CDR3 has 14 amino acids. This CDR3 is CASSSQGRYNEQFF. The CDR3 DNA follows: TGTGCCAGCAGCTCTCAGGGGCGTTACAATGAGCAGTTCTTC.

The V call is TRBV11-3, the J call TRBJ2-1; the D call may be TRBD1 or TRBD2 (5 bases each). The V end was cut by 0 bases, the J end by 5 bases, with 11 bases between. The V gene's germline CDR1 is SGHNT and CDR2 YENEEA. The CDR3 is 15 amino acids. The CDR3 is CASSLDGRDHNEQFF. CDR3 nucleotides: TGTGCCAGCAGCTTAGATGGCAGGGACCACAATGAGCAGTTCTTC.

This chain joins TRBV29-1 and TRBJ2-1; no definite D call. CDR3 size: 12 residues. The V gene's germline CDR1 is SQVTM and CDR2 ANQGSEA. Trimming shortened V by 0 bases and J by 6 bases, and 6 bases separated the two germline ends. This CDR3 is CSVEDVGNEQFF. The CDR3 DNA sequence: TGCAGCGTTGAAGACGTAGGCAATGAGCAGTTCTTC.

CDR3 sequence (DNA): TGTGCCAGCAGTTCGAACTACGGGCAGTTCTTC. Amino acid sequence: CASSSNYGQFF. V and J are TRBV28 and TRBJ2-1, with D unresolved. Trimming removed 4 bases at V and 12 bases at J, with 10 bases between. The CDR3 totals 11 residues. CDR1 is MDHEN, CDR2 SYDVKM, per germline.

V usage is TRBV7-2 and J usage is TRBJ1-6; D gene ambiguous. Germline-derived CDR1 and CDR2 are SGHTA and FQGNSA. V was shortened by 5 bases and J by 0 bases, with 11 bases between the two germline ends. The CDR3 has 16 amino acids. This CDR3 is CASSPEARSYNSPLHF. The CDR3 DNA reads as TGTGCCAGCAGCCCGGAGGCGCGCTCCTATAATTCACCCCTCCACTTT.

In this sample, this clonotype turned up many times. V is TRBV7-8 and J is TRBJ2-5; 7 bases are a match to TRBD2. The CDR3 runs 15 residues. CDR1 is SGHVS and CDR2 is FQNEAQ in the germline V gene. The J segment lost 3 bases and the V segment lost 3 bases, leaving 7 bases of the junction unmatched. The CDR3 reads CASSLNLAAEETQYF. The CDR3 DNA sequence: TGTGCCAGCAGCTTGAATCTAGCGGCTGAAGAGACCCAGTACTTC.

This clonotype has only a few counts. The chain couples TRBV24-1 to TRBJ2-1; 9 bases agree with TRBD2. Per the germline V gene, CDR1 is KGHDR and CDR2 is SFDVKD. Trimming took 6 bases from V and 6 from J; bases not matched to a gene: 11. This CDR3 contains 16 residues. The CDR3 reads CATSSAGGAWGNEQFF. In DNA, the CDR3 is TGTGCCACCAGTTCGGCGGGAGGGGCGTGGGGCAATGAGCAGTTCTTC.

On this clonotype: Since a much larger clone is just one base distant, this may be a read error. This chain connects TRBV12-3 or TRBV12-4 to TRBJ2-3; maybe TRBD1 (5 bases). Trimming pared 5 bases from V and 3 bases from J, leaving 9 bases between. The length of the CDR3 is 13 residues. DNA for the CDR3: TGTGCCAGCAGTCCGAGACAGACAGATACGCAGTATTTT. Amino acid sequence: CASSPRQTDTQYF.

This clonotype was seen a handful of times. CDR3 protein: CASSLAAAVSSGANVLTF. The CDR3 bases are TGCGCCAGCAGCTTGGCCGCGGCCGTAAGCTCTGGGGCCAACGTCCTGACTTTC. The chain has TRBV5-1 and TRBJ2-6; D is unclear. The CDR3 loop spans 18 amino acids. Germline assignment: CDR1 SGHRS and CDR2 YFSETQ. V lost 0 bases, J lost 0 bases, and 13 bases lay in between.

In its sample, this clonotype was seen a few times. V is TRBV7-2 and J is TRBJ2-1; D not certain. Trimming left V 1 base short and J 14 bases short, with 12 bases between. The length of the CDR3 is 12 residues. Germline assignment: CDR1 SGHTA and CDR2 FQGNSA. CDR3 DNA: TGTGCCAGCAGCTTAGATCGCTCCGCTGAGTTCTTC. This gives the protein CASSLDRSAEFF.

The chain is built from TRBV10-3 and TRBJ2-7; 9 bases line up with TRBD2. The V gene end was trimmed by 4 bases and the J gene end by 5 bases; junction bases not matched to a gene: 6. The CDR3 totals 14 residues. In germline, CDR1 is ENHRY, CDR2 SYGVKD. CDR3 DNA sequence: TGTGCCATCAGTGTTAGCGGGAGTCTGAACGAGCAGTACTTC. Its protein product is CAISVSGSLNEQYF.